This is a list of T cell receptor beta chains from one sample in a study of PD-1 blockade in classical Hodgkin lymphoma. The data were produced by immunoSEQ multiplex PCR, yet TCRdb's version contains in-frame clones alone and is incomplete. The repertoire includes around 17,000 clones, about 61% of them detected once, and approximately 8% sits in the top ten. This sample comprised peripheral blood mononuclear cells (PBMCs), obtained before the fourth cycle of nivolumab. Source of these receptors: a human donor with classical Hodgkin lymphoma. The CDR3 runs from the conserved cysteine through the conserved F or W.

v_gene	CDR3aa
TRBV30	CAWSVFAGEGEQYF
TRBV25-1	CASSPIPGQGFPYEQYF
TRBV7-8	CASSFGGSGRPLYNEQFF
TRBV6-5	CASRTPSRGHGYTF
TRBV21-1	CASSRNRGPYNEQFF
TRBV5-1	CASSGTENTGELFF
TRBV6-5	CASRQIGEGNIQYF
TRBV7-2	CASSLGAGLAIYEQYF
TRBV7-2	CASSLTLGQGQSGELFF
TRBV13	CASSVLSYGADPTNLPYEQYF
TRBV10-3	CATASGSYEQYF
TRBV4-1	CASSQVDMGFRSNQPQHF
TRBV28	CASRQSGTGGEKLFF
TRBV7-2	CASSLNRVTNQPQHF
TRBV27	CASSLSASFSGANVLTF
TRBV11-2	CASSGRQGPYEQYF
TRBV2	CATRAPSIETQYF
TRBV30	CAWSRTGNSGNTIYF
TRBV7-2	CASSLGPYGNQPQHF
TRBV5-1	CASSYLQYSSGNTIYF
TRBV7-9	CASSLARGLTRADTEAFF
TRBV27	CASRGTGGNEQFF
TRBV29-1	CSVPEGPPPEQFF
TRBV11-2	CASSGTGGSTDTQYF
TRBV6-6	CASSYGGALTEAFF
TRBV9	CASSVVERSGYTF
TRBV2	CASRGAGSVGF
TRBV5-1	CASSFPLASGRTEAFF
TRBV7-3	CASSQGLADTGELFF
TRBV7-9	CASSPTLAGVLTGELFF
TRBV5-1	CASSLSLVTAEAFF
TRBV7-2	CASSFFGGPTYEQYF
TRBV6-6	CASTDDLSYEQYF
TRBV14	CASSQGLYYEQYF
TRBV6-6	CASNRDREKLFF
TRBV29-1	CSGQGAYNEQFF
TRBV25-1	CASSPRDRGYEKLFF
TRBV2	CASTRVNEKLFF
TRBV15	CATCRGADTEAFF
TRBV6-7	CASSSIGGRAVETQYF
TRBV7-2	CASSFYSRQETQYF
TRBV6-1	CASSATGTPAPEKLFF
TRBV14	CASSLGDTQYF
TRBV27	CASSLADAYEQYF
TRBV2	CASSEAGTGGIRTNEKLFF
TRBV4-1	CASSPETVNNSPLHF
TRBV6-6	CASTPGGGAPSNEQFF
TRBV5-4	CASSLDSTGEAFF
TRBV27	CASSFTPPLAGSRLDTQYF
TRBV5-1	CASKRRDTEAFF
TRBV9	CASSPHRTQMNEQFF
TRBV18	CASSPSIQGIYEQYF
TRBV11-3	CASSFEWREGNEQFF
TRBV28	CAGGVDSNQPQHF
TRBV11-2	CASSDKATSGRSWETQYF
TRBV4-1	CASSQERQVNSNQPQHF
TRBV27	CASSFRSGTAPKNSPLHF